This TCR beta chain was sequenced in a study of T cells in Graves' hyperthyroidism and ophthalmopathy. Study-level points and caveats: Ophthalmopathy was told apart from stable hyperthyroidism by a 13 V-J model.

TCR beta CDR3 regions were amplified from RNA. The TCR CDR3 first-round RT-PCR relied on the HTBI primer set. TCRdb re-called the multiplex PCR reads with MiXCR, one entry per CDR3 protein. The sample lists around 350,000 distinct CDR3 sequences, 20% to 25% occurring once. This clonotype was counted only a few times. Its specificity is not known. Germline V gene data show CDR1 as MNHEY and CDR2 as SMNVEV (reference sequence). This CDR3 spans 15 amino acids. The V gene lost 1 base and the J gene lost 2 bases, with 11 bases spanning the gap. The chain has TRBV27 and TRBJ2-5; D could derive from TRBD1 or TRBD2 (5 bases each). Sequencing used blood. This receptor was obtained from a man aged 45-65 years with Graves' hyperthyroidism. CDR3 residues: CASSLFLGAQETQYF. For the CDR3, the DNA is TGTGCCAGCAGTTTATTTCTCGGGGCTCAAGAGACCCAGTACTTC.